The rows below give T cell receptor beta chains drawn from one sample of a study of shared clonotypes between healthy human individuals. Some clones are missing from TCRdb's copy, which holds only in-frame ones; the method was immunoSEQ multiplex PCR. The sample consists of about half a million clones, around 85% of them appearing once. Sequences were obtained from PBMCs. These receptors were collected from a woman in her 40s in good health. Some clones in this sample may be carry-over from other donors' samples. Both conserved end residues are part of each CDR3. The order of the fields is D gene, V gene, clone size, J gene, CDR3 protein, CDR3 DNA. The D gene is left open where the match is weak. Clone size is not always given. Where it is, it says once, few, many or a class for expanded clones.

d_call: NA
v_call: TRBV5-4
clone_size: NA
j_call: TRBJ2-5
cdr3_aa: CASSTTDQDGETQYF
cdr3_nt: TGTGCCAGCAGCACGACAGACCAAGACGGGGAGACCCAGTACTTC

d_call: TRBD1
v_call: TRBV6-1
clone_size: NA
j_call: TRBJ1-5
cdr3_aa: CASSTDRDQPQHF
cdr3_nt: TGTGCCAGCAGTACCGACAGGGACCAGCCCCAGCATTTT

d_call: NA
v_call: TRBV2
clone_size: NA
j_call: TRBJ2-7
cdr3_aa: CASSVGGVYEQYF
cdr3_nt: TGTGCCAGCAGTGTTGGAGGGGTTTACGAGCAGTACTTC

d_call: NA
v_call: TRBV7-9
clone_size: NA
j_call: TRBJ2-1
cdr3_aa: CASSLAPPGHGFYNEQFF
cdr3_nt: TGTGCCAGCAGCTTAGCGCCCCCAGGGCATGGTTTCTACAATGAGCAGTTCTTC

d_call: NA
v_call: TRBV20-1
clone_size: NA
j_call: TRBJ1-2
cdr3_aa: CSAVSGYGYTF
cdr3_nt: TGCAGTGCTGTCTCGGGGTATGGCTACACCTTC

d_call: TRBD2
v_call: TRBV7-2
clone_size: many
j_call: TRBJ2-2
cdr3_aa: CASSTAAGGDGELFF
cdr3_nt: TGTGCCAGCAGTACGGCAGCGGGAGGTGACGGGGAGCTGTTTTTT

d_call: TRBD2
v_call: TRBV30
clone_size: NA
j_call: TRBJ2-7
cdr3_aa: CAWKEPSGSGYEQYF
cdr3_nt: TGTGCCTGGAAGGAGCCTAGCGGGAGTGGATACGAGCAGTACTTC

d_call: TRBD2
v_call: TRBV15
clone_size: NA
j_call: TRBJ2-3
cdr3_aa: CATSKNPVVAGVTGTQYF
cdr3_nt: TGCGCCACCAGCAAAAATCCTGTTGTAGCGGGAGTTACAGGTACGCAGTATTTT

d_call: NA
v_call: TRBV7-2
clone_size: many
j_call: TRBJ1-5
cdr3_aa: CASSWTGTDSNQPQHF
cdr3_nt: TGTGCCAGCAGCTGGACCGGGACGGATAGCAATCAGCCCCAGCATTTT

d_call: NA
v_call: TRBV13
clone_size: NA
j_call: TRBJ1-4
cdr3_aa: CASSFARFDINEKLFF
cdr3_nt: TGTGCCAGCAGCTTTGCTCGGTTCGATATTAATGAAAAACTGTTTTTT

d_call: TRBD1
v_call: TRBV19
clone_size: NA
j_call: TRBJ2-7
cdr3_aa: CASSRGLYYEQYF
cdr3_nt: TGTGCCAGTTCCAGGGGGCTATATTACGAGCAGTACTTC

d_call: NA
v_call: TRBV7-9
clone_size: NA
j_call: TRBJ2-7
cdr3_aa: CASSRRGGMSSEQYF
cdr3_nt: TGTGCCAGCAGCAGAAGGGGGGGAATGTCGAGCGAGCAGTACTTC

d_call: TRBD1
v_call: TRBV18
clone_size: few
j_call: TRBJ1-1
cdr3_aa: CASSPPGQRAPTEAFF
cdr3_nt: TGTGCCAGCTCACCGCCGGGACAGAGGGCGCCCACTGAAGCTTTCTTT

d_call: NA
v_call: TRBV30
clone_size: NA
j_call: TRBJ2-2
cdr3_aa: CARRLTGELFF
cdr3_nt: TGTGCCCGCCGTCTCACCGGGGAGCTGTTTTTT

d_call: NA
v_call: TRBV27
clone_size: NA
j_call: TRBJ2-3
cdr3_aa: CASSWAVGDTQYF
cdr3_nt: TGTGCCAGCAGCTGGGCCGTCGGAGATACGCAGTATTTT

d_call: TRBD1
v_call: TRBV7-2
clone_size: NA
j_call: TRBJ2-7
cdr3_aa: CASSPRTGGDEQYF
cdr3_nt: TGTGCCAGCAGCCCCCGGACAGGGGGCGACGAGCAGTACTTC

d_call: NA
v_call: TRBV5-1
clone_size: NA
j_call: TRBJ1-1
cdr3_aa: CASSLQGTLNTEAFF
cdr3_nt: TGCGCCAGCAGCTTGCAGGGAACCCTGAACACTGAAGCTTTCTTT

d_call: NA
v_call: TRBV19
clone_size: NA
j_call: TRBJ2-1
cdr3_aa: CASSIPWQGPRNEQFF
cdr3_nt: TGTGCCAGTAGTATCCCCTGGCAGGGTCCGAGAAATGAGCAGTTCTTC

d_call: NA
v_call: TRBV11-2
clone_size: NA
j_call: TRBJ2-6
cdr3_aa: CASSPLYRSGANVLTF
cdr3_nt: TGTGCCAGCAGCCCTCTGTACCGTTCTGGGGCCAACGTCCTGACTTTC

d_call: NA
v_call: TRBV6-1
clone_size: NA
j_call: TRBJ2-1
cdr3_aa: CASSESAGLNYNEQFF
cdr3_nt: TGTGCCAGCAGTGAATCCGCAGGGCTGAACTACAATGAGCAGTTCTTC